Listed below are T cell receptor beta chains from one sample, sequenced in a study of T cell responses to AZD1222 COVID-19 vaccine. Some clones are missing from TCRdb's copy, which holds only in-frame ones; the method was immunoSEQ multiplex PCR. The sample holds about 100,000 clones; roughly nine tenths are singletons and the top ten take just over 8%. The starting material was peripheral blood, obtained 28 days after the second AZD1222 dose. The origin of the receptors is an adult who received the AZD1222 COVID-19 vaccine. Both conserved end residues are part of each CDR3.

TRBV7-9	TRBJ2-5	CASSLAGQGAGETQYF
TRBV5-1	TRBJ2-5	CASSLGQAETQYF
TRBV28	TRBJ2-7	CASSFWGSLTYEQYF
TRBV6-1	TRBJ2-3	CASSGPSPGLAVPDTQYF
TRBV27	TRBJ1-4	CASRVGQGRSEKLFF
TRBV6-2/TRBV6-3	TRBJ2-2	CASSPTGSGELFF
TRBV28	TRBJ2-7	CASSGVGLAHEQYF
TRBV5-4	TRBJ2-7	CASSSGLAGGEQYF
TRBV19	TRBJ1-5	CASTGTGARGPQHF
TRBV3-1/TRBV3-2	TRBJ2-1	CASDPTGGGNEQFF
TRBV21-1	TRBJ2-4	CASSRAGGATKNIQYF
TRBV28	TRBJ1-5	CASRNTGVNNQPQHF
TRBV5-1	TRBJ2-7	CASSLEPTTDNEQYF
TRBV7-2	TRBJ2-7	CASSLATGDPYEQYF
TRBV11-2	TRBJ1-1	CASSLAGQGLGGAFF